The 23 T cell receptor beta chains given below trace back to one sample, sequenced in a study of cytomegalovirus exposure and HLA in healthy donors. 13 Jbeta primers and 60 Vbeta primers were used for the PCR. Profiled with immunoSEQ multiplex PCR; TCRdb holds only in-frame clones, not every one. The profile shows about 280,000 clones, 80% to 90% of them singletons. Sequenced material: PBMCs. The receptors here all came from a young woman in good health and CMV-seronegative.

This chain links TRBV4-2 with TRBJ2-5; 8 nucleotides align to TRBD1. The end of the DNA is better explained by TRBJ2-7, so the J call may be wrong. Germline CDR1 reads LGHNA; CDR2 reads YNFKEQ. This CDR3 has 15 residues. DNA of the CDR3: TGTGCCAGCAGCCGACCGGGACAGGAATTCTACGAGCAGTACTTC. Residues: CASSRPGQEFYEQYF.

V usage is TRBV6-5 and J usage is TRBJ1-2; TRBD1 matches at 8 bases. V gave up 7 bases and J gave up 13 bases; unmatched junction bases: 14. CDR3 length equals 13 residues. CDR1 MNHEY and CDR2 SVGAGI come from the germline V gene. Here the CDR3 DNA reads TGTGCCAGCACCAGGGGCAGGGGGCAGGCGGCCACCTTC. It codes for CASTRGRGQAATF.

As concerns this clone: Other nucleotide sequences in the sample specify the same CDR3. The genes are TRBV9 and TRBJ2-1, with 9 bases fitting TRBD2. Germline V lookup: CDR1 SGDLS, CDR2 YYNGEE. CDR3 length equals 15 residues. Losses at the gene ends were 0 bases for V and 5 bases for J; bases not matched to a gene: 3. The CDR3 loop is CASSVGGGVNNEQFF. The DNA for the CDR3 is TGTGCCAGCAGCGTAGGCGGGGGGGTTAACAATGAGCAGTTCTTC.

This clone was seen a single time. A junction boundary mismatches the germline segment, possibly from a read error. The same CDR3 is also encoded by other DNA sequences in this sample. The rearrangement links TRBV5-1 to TRBJ2-3; the match to TRBD1 covers 9 bases. The CDR3 totals 15 residues. CDR1 is SGHRS, CDR2 YFSETQ, per germline. The CDR3 is CASSTDGQGRNTQYF. The DNA of the CDR3 is TGCGCCAGCAGCACCGACGGACAGGGGCGAAATACGCAGTATTTC.

The DNA of the CDR3 is TGTGCCAGTAGACTACTAGCGGGGGCGAGTCACACCGGGGAGCTGTTTTTT. Translating gives CASRLLAGASHTGELFF. The chain combines TRBV19 with TRBJ2-2; TRBD2 matches at 11 bases. V was pared by 6 bases and J by 3 bases, with 9 bases of the junction left unmatched. Germline V gene lookup returns CDR1 LNHDA and CDR2 SQIVND (reference sequence). The CDR3 loop spans 17 amino acids.

This chain links TRBV7-2 with TRBJ1-6; D call uncertain. Per the germline V gene, CDR1 is SGHTA and CDR2 is FQGNSA. Deletions cut 5 bases from V and 9 bases from J, with 14 bases between. The CDR3 runs 14 residues. CDR3 sequence (DNA): TGTGCCAGCAGCCTGGACCCTGGGAGTTCACCCCTCCACTTT. It codes for CASSLDPGSSPLHF. The variable domain in full, completed from reference TRBV7-2 and TRBJ1-6, reads GAGVSQSPSNKVTEKGKDVELRCDPISGHTALYWYRQSLGQGLEFLIYFQGNSAPDKSGLPSDRFSAERTGGSVSTLTIQRTQQEDSAVYLCASSLDPGSSPLHFGNGTRLTVT.

The chain uses TRBV7-8 and TRBJ1-4; 9 bases are shared with TRBD1. Looked up from germline, CDR1 is SGHVS and CDR2 is FQNEAQ. The V and J ends lost 5 bases and 3 bases, in that order; junction bases with no gene match: 16. The CDR3 is 19 amino acids. CDR3 amino acids: CASSTWTGVLQGSNEKLFF. CDR3 nucleotides: TGTGCCAGCAGCACATGGACAGGGGTACTACAAGGGTCTAATGAAAAACTGTTTTTT.

Worth noting for this clone: The identical CDR3 is also encoded by other nucleotide sequences in the sample. The V call is TRBV9, the J call TRBJ1-6; TRBD1 aligns across 7 bases. CDR1 SGDLS and CDR2 YYNGEE come from the germline V gene. Trimming removed 2 bases from V and 5 bases from J; junction bases left unmatched: 1. This CDR3 has 14 amino acids. CDR3 nucleotide sequence: TGTGCCAGCAGCGTCGGGACAGATAATTCACCCCTCCACTTT. Translation: CASSVGTDNSPLHF.

CDR3 in amino acids: CASSLGTQYGYTF. CDR3 nucleotide sequence: TGTGCCAGCAGCTTAGGGACACAATATGGCTACACCTTC. V gene TRBV11-2 combines with J gene TRBJ1-2, with D perhaps matching TRBD1 (5 bases). From germline, CDR1 is SGHAT and CDR2 FQNNGV. V shed 1 base and J shed 5 bases, with 8 bases lying between them. The CDR3 length is 13 residues.

The V gene is TRBV18, the J gene TRBJ2-5; 8 bases are shared with TRBD2. The CDR3 consists of 15 residues. The V segment lost 2 bases and the J segment 5 bases; nucleotides outside the gene matches: 7. Germline CDR1 and CDR2: KGHSH and LQKENI. CDR3 bases: TGTGCCAGCTCACCAAGCCGGGGGGGCTCGGAGACCCAGTACTTC. It translates to CASSPSRGGSETQYF.

The chain couples TRBV27 to TRBJ2-3; a possible D gene is TRBD2 (6 bases). The CDR3 extends over 15 amino acids. Germline V gives CDR1 MNHEY, CDR2 SMNVEV (reference sequence). The V end was cut by 3 bases, the J end by 1 base, with 11 bases between. The CDR3 DNA is TGTGCCAGCAGTTTTAGGGCTAGCGGCACAGATACGCAGTATTTT. The encoded protein is CASSFRASGTDTQYF.

Note on this clone: This CDR3 is also generated by other DNA sequences in the sample. V usage is TRBV10-1 and J usage is TRBJ1-1; D gene ambiguous. CDR3 length equals 12 residues. Between the trimmed V and J ends, which lost 4 bases and 1 base, there was a span of 4 bases. The germline CDR1 and CDR2 sequences are WNHNN and SYGVQD (reference sequence). Here the CDR3 DNA reads TGCGCCAGCAGTGCCGGGAACACTGAAGCTTTCTTT. Encoded protein: CASSAGNTEAFF.

This clone was detected once. The chain has TRBV7-3 and TRBJ2-2; 11 bases align to TRBD2. With V trimmed by 4 bases and J by 8 bases, 3 bases remained unmatched. The germline gives CDR1 SGHTA, CDR2 FQGTGA. The length of the CDR3 is 14 residues. The CDR3 DNA reads as TGTGCCAGCAGCTCTAGCGGGGGGAAGGGGGAGCTGTTTTTT. This sequence encodes CASSSSGGKGELFF.

The chain joins TRBV4-1 to TRBJ1-5; D gene ambiguous. The CDR3 runs to 16 residues. Trimming took 0 bases from V and 6 from J, leaving 15 bases between them. Germline V gene sequence: CDR1 MGHRA, CDR2 YSYEKL. The CDR3 sequence: CASSQDLADPPQPQHF. The CDR3 DNA follows: TGCGCCAGCAGCCAAGATTTGGCAGATCCACCTCAGCCCCAGCATTTT.

The V call is TRBV7-8, the J call TRBJ2-1; 9 nucleotides align to TRBD1. CDR3 length equals 15 residues. The V segment lost 5 bases and the J segment 7 bases; nucleotides outside the gene matches: 9. Germline loops: CDR1 SGHVS, CDR2 FQNEAQ. This chain's CDR3 is CASSRDRAEGNEQFF. The CDR3 nucleotides are TGTGCCAGCAGCCGGGACAGGGCGGAAGGGAATGAGCAGTTCTTC.

The chain employs TRBV10-2 and TRBJ1-2, with D perhaps TRBD1 (5 bases). The CDR3 runs to 13 residues. Trimming shortened V by 10 bases and J by 5 bases, and 17 bases separated the two germline ends. The germline V gene has CDR1 WSHSY and CDR2 SAAADI. The CDR3 nucleotides are TGCGCCAACCCTCGGGACGGGGGGTATGGCTACACCTTC. Translated: CANPRDGGYGYTF.

CDR3 in DNA: TGTGCCAGCAGCTTCTCCCCCGACAGGGGGACATACGAGCAGTACTTC. Amino acids: CASSFSPDRGTYEQYF. The chain carries TRBV5-5 and TRBJ2-7; 9 bases agree with TRBD1. V dropped 2 bases and J dropped 4; count of bases not matched to a gene: 10. The CDR3 is 16 amino acids. The germline CDR1 and CDR2 sequences are SGHKS and YYEKEE (reference sequence).

The chain employs TRBV27 and TRBJ2-5; 12 bases are a match to TRBD2. The J call may be mistaken, given a closer DNA end match to TRBJ2-7. Germline V gene lookup returns CDR1 MNHEY and CDR2 SMNVEV (reference sequence). The CDR3 extends over 15 amino acids. CDR3 residues: CASSLGLAGTYEQYF. Here the CDR3 DNA reads TGTGCCAGCAGTTTAGGACTAGCGGGGACCTACGAGCAGTACTTC.

This clone was detected once. V usage is TRBV27 and J usage is TRBJ1-2; TRBD1 matches at 9 bases. Germline CDR1 and CDR2: MNHEY and SMNVEV (reference sequence). After removal of 5 bases from V and 0 bases from J, the junction contained 7 bases not matched to a gene. The CDR3 has 16 amino acids. The CDR3, as DNA: TGTGCCAGCAGTGCCGGGACAGGGTACACTAACTATGGCTACACCTTC. Amino acids: CASSAGTGYTNYGYTF.

With regard to this clone: The sample carries other DNA sequences with the same CDR3. V usage is TRBV2 and J usage is TRBJ2-7, with TRBD1 matching over 7 bases. This CDR3 is built from 12 residues. V lost 5 bases and J lost 3; bases outside the gene matches: 1. Germline loops: CDR1 SNHLY, CDR2 FYNNEI. CDR3 sequence (DNA): TGTGCCAGCAGTAACAGGGGCTACGAGCAGTACTTC. This codes for CASSNRGYEQYF.

This chain uses TRBV5-1 with TRBJ1-1; no definite D call. The V gene lost 0 bases and the J gene lost 0 bases, with 15 bases spanning the gap. The CDR3 has 17 residues. Germline assignment: CDR1 SGHRS and CDR2 YFSETQ. The CDR3 region is CASSLGVLTKLNTEAFF. The DNA of the CDR3 is TGCGCCAGCAGCTTGGGGGTGCTGACAAAATTGAACACTGAAGCTTTCTTT.

CDR3 region: CASSAPGLAGGLDTQYF. CDR3 bases: TGTGCCAGCAGTGCCCCGGGACTAGCGGGGGGGCTGGATACGCAGTATTTT. The chain is built from TRBV6-1 and TRBJ2-3; 16 bases are a match to TRBD2. Trimming cost V 4 bases and J 6 bases; bases outside gene matches: 7. The CDR3 is 17 residues long. Germline V lookup: CDR1 MNHNS, CDR2 SASEGT.

The chain has TRBV6-6 and TRBJ1-1; 8 bases are shared with TRBD1. This CDR3 comprises 15 residues. After removal of 6 bases from V and 1 base from J, the junction contained 7 bases not matched to a gene. CDR1 is MNHNY and CDR2 is SVGAGI in the germline V gene (reference sequence). The CDR3, as DNA: TGTGCCAGCAGCCCCAGGACAGGGTCGAACACTGAAGCTTTCTTT. The encoded protein is CASSPRTGSNTEAFF.